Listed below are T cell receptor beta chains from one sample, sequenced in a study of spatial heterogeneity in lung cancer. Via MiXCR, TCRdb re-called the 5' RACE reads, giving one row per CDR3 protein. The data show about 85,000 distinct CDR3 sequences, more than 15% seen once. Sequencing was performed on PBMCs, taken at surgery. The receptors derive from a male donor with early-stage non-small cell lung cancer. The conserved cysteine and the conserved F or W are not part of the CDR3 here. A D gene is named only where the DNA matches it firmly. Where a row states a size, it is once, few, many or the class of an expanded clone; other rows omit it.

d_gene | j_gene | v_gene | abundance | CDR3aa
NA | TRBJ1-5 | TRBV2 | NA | ASSDRGVSNQPQH
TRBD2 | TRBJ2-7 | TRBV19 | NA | ASSITAGDTYEQY
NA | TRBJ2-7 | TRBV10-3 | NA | AVAPRVSTYEQY
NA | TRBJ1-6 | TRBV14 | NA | ASSLVNSPLH
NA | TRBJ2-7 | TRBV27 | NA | ASSTRQKSYEQY
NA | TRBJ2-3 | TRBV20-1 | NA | SALGGTSTDTQY
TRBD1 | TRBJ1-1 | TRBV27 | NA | ASNPGTGGGTEAF
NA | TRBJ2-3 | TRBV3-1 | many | ASSTSLGEDTQY
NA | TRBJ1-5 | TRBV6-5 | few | ASSSHRDQPQH
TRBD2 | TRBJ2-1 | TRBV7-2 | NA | ASSLQTSGSSEQF
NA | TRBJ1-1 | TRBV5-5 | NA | ASSFSRSMNTEAF
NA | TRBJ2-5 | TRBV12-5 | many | ASGLIQGGYQETQY
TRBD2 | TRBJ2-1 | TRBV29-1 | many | SVGGTNSYNEQF
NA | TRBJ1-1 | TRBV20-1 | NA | SAPIGPTNTEAF
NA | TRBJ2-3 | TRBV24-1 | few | ATSDPPTDTQY
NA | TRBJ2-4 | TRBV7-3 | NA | ASSSMDRRGIQY
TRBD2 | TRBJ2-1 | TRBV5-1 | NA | ASSAGRAGDEQF
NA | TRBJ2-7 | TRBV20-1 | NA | SAAIRSTYEQY
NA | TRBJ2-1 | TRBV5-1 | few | ASTIGGGNAEQF
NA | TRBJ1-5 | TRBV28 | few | ASQGSSSNQPQH